This is a list of T cell receptor beta chains from one sample in a study of cytomegalovirus exposure and HLA in healthy donors. Profiling relied on immunoSEQ multiplex PCR, and the TCRdb table lists in-frame clones only, not all of them. The sample has over 140,000 clones, more than 70% seen once. What was sequenced was PBMCs. The receptors originated from a man aged 50 to 60 in good health and CMV-seronegative. CDR3s include the opening cysteine and the closing phenylalanine or tryptophan. The order of the fields is V gene, clone size, D gene, J gene, CDR3 DNA, CDR3 protein. A D gene is named only where the DNA matches it firmly. Only some rows state a clone size, as once, few, many or a class for expanded clones.

V: TRBV5-4; size: .; D: TRBD2; J: TRBJ2-5; DNA: TGTGCCAGCAGCTTGGCCAACAGCGGGAGAGAGACCCAGTACTTC; CDR3: CASSLANSGRETQYF
V: TRBV7-3; size: .; D: TRBD2; J: TRBJ2-1; DNA: TGTGCCAGCAGCCCCTGGACTAGCGGGAACTACAATGAGCAGTTCTTC; CDR3: CASSPWTSGNYNEQFF
V: TRBV25-1; size: few; D: TRBD2; J: TRBJ2-7; DNA: TGTGCCAGCAAACCCCCACTAGCGGACTCCTACGAGCAGTACTTC; CDR3: CASKPPLADSYEQYF
V: TRBV2; size: .; D: .; J: TRBJ1-5; DNA: TGTGCCAGCAGTGATAGGGTGGGAGCTCAGCCCCAGCATTTT; CDR3: CASSDRVGAQPQHF
V: TRBV4-2; size: .; D: .; J: TRBJ2-1; DNA: TGTGCCAGCAGCCAAGAGGGCCGGAGGGATGAGCAGTTCTTC; CDR3: CASSQEGRRDEQFF
V: TRBV18; size: .; D: .; J: TRBJ2-1; DNA: TGTGCCAGCTCACCACCAGGGGGGGGAGGTGAGCAGTTCTTC; CDR3: CASSPPGGGGEQFF
V: TRBV5-4; size: .; D: TRBD1; J: TRBJ1-4; DNA: TGTGCCAGCAGCTCCCCCGTGGGACAGGGGATTGAAAAACTGTTTTTT; CDR3: CASSSPVGQGIEKLFF
V: TRBV18; size: .; D: .; J: TRBJ2-7; DNA: TGTGCCAGCGGACAGACAGGCCAATCCTACGAGCAGTACTTC; CDR3: CASGQTGQSYEQYF
V: TRBV9; size: .; D: .; J: TRBJ2-5; DNA: TGTGCCAGCAAGGGACAACAAGAGACCCAGTACTTC; CDR3: CASKGQQETQYF
V: TRBV6-1; size: .; D: TRBD2; J: TRBJ2-7; DNA: TGTGCCAGCACCACGCTAGCGGGAGCCTCCTACGAGCAGTACTTC; CDR3: CASTTLAGASYEQYF
V: TRBV4-2; size: .; D: .; J: TRBJ2-1; DNA: TGTGCCAGCAGCCAAGATCCTAGCGTGGTGAATGAGCAGTTCTTC; CDR3: CASSQDPSVVNEQFF
V: TRBV7-9; size: .; D: TRBD2; J: TRBJ2-5; DNA: TGTGCCAGCAGCCCACGGGCGGGAGATGGGCAAGAGACCCAGTACTTC; CDR3: CASSPRAGDGQETQYF
V: TRBV7-3; size: .; D: .; J: TRBJ2-1; DNA: TGTGCCAGCAGCTCAACCACAGGGAGGGACCTTTTGGATGAGCAGTTCTTC; CDR3: CASSSTTGRDLLDEQFF
V: TRBV18; size: .; D: TRBD2; J: TRBJ2-3; DNA: TGTGCCAGCTGCTCTAGCGGAAGCACAGATACGCAGTATTTT; CDR3: CASCSSGSTDTQYF
V: TRBV6-5; size: .; D: TRBD1; J: TRBJ2-7; DNA: TGTGACAGCAGTTACTCGGGACAGTCCTTTATTCAGTACTTC; CDR3: CDSSYSGQSFIQYF
V: TRBV29-1; size: few; D: .; J: TRBJ2-5; DNA: TGCAGCGTTGATGAAGGGGGCCAAGAGACCCAGTACTTC; CDR3: CSVDEGGQETQYF
V: TRBV5-1; size: .; D: .; J: TRBJ2-2; DNA: TGCGCCAGTCGGGACTTAAACACCGGGGAGCTGTTTTTT; CDR3: CASRDLNTGELFF
V: TRBV7-9; size: .; D: .; J: TRBJ2-1; DNA: TGTGCCAGCAGCTTAGTGGAGCTGAGTGAGCAGTTCTTC; CDR3: CASSLVELSEQFF
V: TRBV6-5; size: .; D: .; J: TRBJ1-3; DNA: TGTGCCAGCAGAGGCGCCCTCGGGGGCACCATATATTTT; CDR3: CASRGALGGTIYF
V: TRBV6-6; size: few; D: .; J: TRBJ1-1; DNA: TGTGCCAGCAGCTCACAGGGCCCGAACACTGAAGCTTTCTTT; CDR3: CASSSQGPNTEAFF
V: TRBV2; size: .; D: .; J: TRBJ2-3; DNA: TGTGCCAGCAGTGAGACTTATACGCAGTATTTT; CDR3: CASSETYTQYF
V: TRBV29-1; size: .; D: .; J: TRBJ2-3; DNA: TGCAGCTCAAGCGGAGTTAGCCCAGATACGCAGTATTTT; CDR3: CSSSGVSPDTQYF
V: TRBV5-1; size: .; D: TRBD2; J: TRBJ2-7; DNA: TGCGCCAGCAGCTTGGGACTAGCGGGAGCTGGTACTTACGAGCAGTACTTC; CDR3: CASSLGLAGAGTYEQYF
V: TRBV5-4; size: once; D: TRBD2; J: TRBJ2-7; DNA: TGTGCCAGCAGCTCGGCTAGCGGCTCCTACGAGCAGTACTTC; CDR3: CASSSASGSYEQYF
V: TRBV18; size: .; D: TRBD2; J: TRBJ2-5; DNA: TGTGCCAGCTCACCACCGGGACTAGCGGACCAAGAGACCCAGTACTTC; CDR3: CASSPPGLADQETQYF
V: TRBV5-1; size: .; D: TRBD2; J: TRBJ2-3; DNA: TGCGCCAGCAGCCGAAGGAGCGGGGGTCTTTCGGATACGCAGTATTTT; CDR3: CASSRRSGGLSDTQYF
V: TRBV7-6; size: .; D: .; J: TRBJ2-5; DNA: TGTGCCAGCAGCTTAGCCAGCCAAGAGACCCAGTACTTC; CDR3: CASSLASQETQYF
V: TRBV9; size: few; D: .; J: TRBJ1-4; DNA: TGTGCCAGCAGCCCCATGAGGGAAACAACTAATGAAAAACTGTTTTTT; CDR3: CASSPMRETTNEKLFF